This T cell receptor beta chain is from a study of spatial heterogeneity in lung cancer (dated by TCRdb to the late 2010s). General notes on the study: More beta-chain than alpha-chain transcripts were consistently detected, likely reflecting higher beta-chain transcript abundance. The study linked features of the TCR repertoire to counts of nonsynonymous mutations, which were determined by whole-exome sequencing of tumor tissue. TCR alpha and beta repertoires were quantitatively compared across multiple tumor regions, matched nontumor lung and blood in non-small cell lung cancer. At surgery, hundreds of tumor regions, some 61 matched nontumor lung samples and 50 to 60 PBMC samples were TCR-sequenced for both alpha and beta chains. In the raw uncorrected reads, each unique combination of TCR and UMI appeared more than ten times on average.

The meaning of the sample's time point label: sample taken at primary tumor resection. Without any cell sorting, TCR sequencing was performed on whole RNA extracted either from tumor and nontumor lung tissue or from cryopreserved PBMC samples. Samples were obtained from around 72 patients with early-stage, untreated non-small cell lung cancer from the lung TRACERx cohort. Only patients for whom sufficient RNA was available from at least two tumor regions were selected for TCR sequencing. General conclusions and limits of the study: Ubiquitous expanded tumor TCRs were found in blood more often at tumor resection than at routine follow-up. Confirming at a functional level the hypothesis that regional TCRs recognize regional mutations was considered to require additional single-cell paired TCR alpha and beta sequencing.

Libraries were made using 5' RACE. The sample was run on a NextSeq 500. The TCR library protocol attached a unique molecular identifier to each TCR cDNA molecule to allow correction of PCR and sequencing errors. Regarding the original processing steps: TCR identification, UMI-based error correction and CDR3 extraction were performed with Decombinator tools. TCRs above a frequency of 2 per 1,000, corresponding to the top 1% of the tumor frequency distribution, were defined as expanded. Renyi diversity was calculated using the R vegan package after each repertoire was subsampled 100 times to 5,000 TCRs. CDR3 similarity networks were built from amino acid triplet string-kernel similarity, with CDR3s being connected when pairwise similarity was above 0.82. TCRdb reworked the public reads: Q25 trimming with fastp, MiXCR clone assembly, productive beta chains retained. Each record represents a unique CDR3 protein, reported with the most common genes and DNA among its rows. TCRdb's processing, not the authors', yielded these V and J calls. This sample holds about 38,000 distinct CDR3 sequences; roughly 5.8% were observed only once. The top ten hold around 10% of the sample.

The junction carries 13 bases between V and J, which are trimmed by 8 bases and 3 bases respectively. From the cysteine up to the phenylalanine, the CDR3 has a length of 13 residues. Here the CDR3 DNA is all that survives: 39 bases in frame from base 1. Sequences ENHRY (CDR1) and SYGVKD (CDR2) are obtained from the germline V gene. There are many counts of this clonotype. This receptor's antigen is unknown. One base away there is no much larger clone; base qualities are not given. The sequenced sample was PBMCs, obtained at surgery. The chain employs TRBV10-3 and TRBJ1-2; matching of 5 bases hints at TRBD1 as the D gene. The clonotype was recovered from a male donor with early-stage non-small cell lung cancer. The CDR3 loop reads CAIGDGSYYGYTF. The DNA sequence follows: TGTGCCATCGGGGACGGGAGCTACTATGGCTACACCTTC.